A single sample gave rise to the 18 T cell receptor beta chains below, sequenced in a study of blood T cell repertoires in COVID-19. Only in-frame clones appear in the TCRdb table, and some are missing; sequencing was by immunoSEQ multiplex PCR. The sample includes hundreds of thousands of clones, around nine tenths of them seen just once. Sequencing was performed on peripheral blood. These receptors all stem from a woman between 50 and 59 years old with active or convalescent COVID-19.

The V call is TRBV28, the J call TRBJ1-5, with D unresolved. Trimming pared 6 bases from V and 5 bases from J, leaving 11 bases between. This CDR3 comprises 13 residues. Germline V lookup: CDR1 MDHEN, CDR2 SYDVKM. CDR3 nucleotide sequence: TGTGCCAGCAGGGAGGTTTTCGATCAGCCCCAGCATTTT. This translates into CASREVFDQPQHF.

The V and J genes are TRBV2 and TRBJ1-6; no definite D call. Trimming left V 4 bases short and J 10 bases short, with 17 bases between. The CDR3 loop spans 15 amino acids. Germline V CDR1 and CDR2: SNHLY, FYNNEI. CDR3 protein: CASSAGGERGSPLHF. The DNA for the CDR3 is TGTGCCAGCAGTGCGGGCGGGGAAAGAGGCTCACCCCTCCACTTT. Combining the CDR3 with reference TRBV2 and TRBJ1-6 gives the whole variable domain EPEVTQTPSHQVTQMGQEVILRCVPISNHLYFYWYRQILGQKVEFLVSFYNNEISEKSEIFDDQFSVERPDGSNFTLKIRSTKLEDSAMYFCASSAGGERGSPLHFGNGTRLTVT.

The genes are TRBV27 and TRBJ2-7; 8 bases line up with TRBD1. This CDR3 has 15 residues. After removal of 6 bases from V and 4 bases from J, the junction contained 11 bases not matched to a gene. Germline values: CDR1 MNHEY, CDR2 SMNVEV (reference sequence). CDR3: CASRRPTGQGYEQYF. DNA for the CDR3: TGTGCCAGCAGACGTCCTACCGGACAGGGATACGAGCAGTACTTC.

V is TRBV29-1 and J is TRBJ2-3, with D tentatively TRBD1 (6 bases). V lost 7 bases, J lost 4 bases, and 24 bases lay in between. This CDR3 has 16 residues. From germline, CDR1 is SQVTM and CDR2 ANQGSEA. The CDR3 DNA follows: TGCAGCGCCGGGACATCGAAGGGAATTGTGGCAGATACGCAGTATTTT. Its protein is CSAGTSKGIVADTQYF.

The V call is TRBV5-4, the J call TRBJ2-1, with TRBD2 as a possible D gene (6 bases). The CDR3 consists of 14 residues. The germline V gene encodes CDR1 SGHNT and CDR2 YYREEE (reference sequence). Trimming left V 4 bases short and J 9 bases short, with 17 bases between. The CDR3 DNA follows: TGTGCCAGCAGCCAAGGAGGGACTCGTGGTGAGCAGTTCTTC. This encodes CASSQGGTRGEQFF.

The count of this clone is one. The rearrangement uses TRBV9 and TRBJ1-5, with D maybe TRBD1 (6 bases). In germline, CDR1 is SGDLS, CDR2 YYNGEE. The CDR3 covers 15 residues. V shed 5 bases and J shed 4 bases, with 16 bases lying between them. The CDR3 here is CASSSGGNPNQPQHF. DNA for the CDR3: TGTGCCAGCAGTAGCGGGGGCAACCCTAATCAGCCCCAGCATTTT. The full variable domain, rest sourced from reference TRBV9 and TRBJ1-5, is DSGVTQTPKHLITATGQRVTLRCSPRSGDLSVYWYQQSLDQGLQFLIQYYNGEERAKGNILERFSAQQFPDLHSELNLSSLELGDSALYFCASSSGGNPNQPQHFGDGTRLSIL.

As to this clone: The sample carries other DNA sequences with the same CDR3. This chain connects TRBV20-1 to TRBJ2-1; D is perhaps TRBD2 (6 bases). The CDR3 spans 11 residues. Germline-derived CDR1 and CDR2 are DFQATT and SNEGSKA (reference sequence). V was clipped by 5 bases and J by 6 bases, with 8 bases between them. In DNA, the CDR3 is TGCAGTGCTCCCGGGGGCAATGAGCAGTTCTTC. Protein sequence: CSAPGGNEQFF.

This clone was counted only a few times. The V call is TRBV27, the J call TRBJ1-4; 8 bases are shared with TRBD1. Germline V gives CDR1 MNHEY, CDR2 SMNVEV (reference sequence). The trim removed 5 bases at V and 5 bases at J, leaving 7 bases unmatched. This CDR3 has 15 amino acids. DNA of the CDR3: TGTGCCAGCAGTCGGACGGACAGGGTAAATGAAAAACTGTTTTTT. Translation gives CASSRTDRVNEKLFF. Full variable domain (missing parts from reference TRBV27 and TRBJ1-4): EAQVTQNPRYLITVTGKKLTVTCSQNMNHEYMSWYRQDPGLGLRQIYYSMNVEVTDKGDVPEGYKVSRKEKRNFPLILESPSPNQTSLYFCASSRTDRVNEKLFFGSGTQLSVL.

V and J are TRBV7-8 and TRBJ1-1; D uncertain. The CDR3 has 16 residues. Germline V gene lookup returns CDR1 SGHVS and CDR2 FQNEAQ. Trimming stripped 7 bases from V and 4 bases from J, with 22 bases between. CDR3 region: CASTTRSYNPSTEAFF. In DNA form, the CDR3 reads TGTGCCAGCACCACGAGGTCCTACAATCCGTCCACTGAAGCTTTCTTT. Full variable domain (outside the CDR3, taken from reference TRBV7-8 and TRBJ1-1): GAGVSQSPRYKVAKRGQDVALRCDPISGHVSLFWYQQALGQGPEFLTYFQNEAQLDKSGLPSDRFFAERPEGSVSTLKIQRTQQEDSAVYLCASTTRSYNPSTEAFFGQGTRLTVV.

The chain links TRBV9 to TRBJ2-7; 8 nucleotides match TRBD1. CDR1 SGDLS and CDR2 YYNGEE come from the germline V gene. Losses at the gene ends were 4 bases for V and 6 bases for J; bases not matched to a gene: 12. This CDR3 contains 15 residues. The CDR3 protein is CASSPGQGSWGEQYF. Here the CDR3 DNA reads TGTGCCAGCAGCCCCGGACAGGGCTCCTGGGGCGAGCAGTACTTC. The entire variable domain, with the rest obtained from reference TRBV9 and TRBJ2-7, is as follows: DSGVTQTPKHLITATGQRVTLRCSPRSGDLSVYWYQQSLDQGLQFLIQYYNGEERAKGNILERFSAQQFPDLHSELNLSSLELGDSALYFCASSPGQGSWGEQYFGPGTRLTVT.

This chain joins TRBV7-2 and TRBJ2-1, with D possibly being TRBD1 (6 bases). Trimming removed 4 bases at V and 9 bases at J, with 16 bases between. The CDR3 sequence is 14 residues long. Germline V gene lookup returns CDR1 SGHTA and CDR2 FQGNSA. CDR3 loop: CASSSIRGKGEQFF. In DNA form, the CDR3 reads TGTGCCAGCAGCTCCATTAGGGGGAAGGGTGAGCAGTTCTTC.

CDR3 nucleotide sequence: TGTGCCAGCAGCCCGTTGGGGGGAGTCAGGGTATCATATGGCTACACCTTC. Translating gives CASSPLGGVRVSYGYTF. The chain employs TRBV5-6 and TRBJ1-2; tentative D call: TRBD1 (5 bases). Per germline, CDR1 SGHDT and CDR2 YYEEEE. This CDR3 comprises 17 residues. V was pared by 4 bases and J by 5 bases, with 24 bases between. The full variable domain, rest sourced from reference TRBV5-6 and TRBJ1-2, is DAGVTQSPTHLIKTRGQQVTLRCSPKSGHDTVSWYQQALGQGPQFIFQYYEEEERQRGNFPDRFSGHQFPNYSSELNVNALLLGDSALYLCASSPLGGVRVSYGYTFGSGTRLTVV.

This rearrangement joins TRBV4-3 to TRBJ2-1, with 12 bases lining up with TRBD1. The CDR3 loop spans 13 amino acids. CDR1 is LGHNA, CDR2 YSLEER, per germline. J was trimmed by 15 bases and V by 1 base; bases with no gene match: 4. The CDR3 nucleotides are TGCGCCAGCAGCCAAGGGGGACAGGGGGCAACGTTCTTC. Translating gives CASSQGGQGATFF.

This rearrangement joins TRBV7-6 to TRBJ2-1; 12 nucleotides line up with TRBD2. The germline V gene encodes CDR1 SGHVS and CDR2 FNYEAQ. The CDR3 runs to 16 residues. V lost 2 bases, J lost 4 bases, and 3 bases stayed unmatched. The CDR3 sequence: CASSLMTSGGYNEQFF. For the CDR3, the DNA is TGTGCCAGCAGCTTAATGACTAGCGGGGGATACAATGAGCAGTTCTTC.

The chain recombines TRBV6-5 with TRBJ1-1; D remains unclear. The germline V gene encodes CDR1 MNHEY and CDR2 SVGAGI. This CDR3 has 11 amino acids. V was pared by 2 bases and J by 7 bases, with 5 bases between. In DNA, the CDR3 is TGTGCCAGCAGTTACGGAGTTGAAGCTTTCTTT. Amino acids: CASSYGVEAFF.

This chain uses TRBV4-3 with TRBJ1-5; D is undetermined. Trimming removed 0 bases at V and 2 bases at J, with 17 bases between. The germline V gene has CDR1 LGHNA and CDR2 YSLEER. The CDR3 has 18 residues. CDR3 protein: CASSQEPSVGWGNQPQHF. The CDR3 region has the DNA TGCGCCAGCAGCCAAGAGCCTTCGGTGGGCTGGGGCAATCAGCCCCAGCATTTT.

The rearrangement links TRBV30 to TRBJ2-3; 8 nucleotides match TRBD2. Trimming cost V 2 bases and J 5 bases; bases outside gene matches: 9. Germline CDR1 and CDR2: GTSNPN and SVGIG (reference sequence). The CDR3 contains 15 residues. Here the CDR3 reads CAWSWSGGLGDTQYF. CDR3 nucleotides: TGTGCCTGGAGTTGGAGCGGGGGCCTAGGAGATACGCAGTATTTT. Filled out from reference TRBV30 and TRBJ2-3, the complete variable domain reads SQTIHQWPATLVQPVGSPLSLECTVEGTSNPNLYWYRQAAGRGLQLLFYSVGIGQISSEVPQNLSASRPQDRQFILSSKKLLLSDSGFYLCAWSWSGGLGDTQYFGPGTRLTVL.

The chain links TRBV6-6 to TRBJ1-4; 9 bases align to TRBD1. With V trimmed by 6 bases and J by 5 bases, 4 bases remained unmatched. Germline CDR1 and CDR2: MNHNY and SVGAGI (reference sequence). The CDR3 consists of 14 residues. The chain's CDR3 is CASSSGTGNEKLFF. The CDR3 DNA is TGTGCCAGCAGCTCCGGGACAGGGAATGAAAAACTGTTTTTT.